This T cell receptor beta chain stems from a study of T cell changes during pregnancy in multiple sclerosis. The CDR3 totals 16 residues. The germline V gene has CDR1 SGHRS and CDR2 YFSETQ. With V trimmed by 2 bases and J by 3 bases, 5 bases remained unmatched. Clones were read by immunoSEQ multiplex PCR, and TCRdb kept only the in-frame ones, dropping some. The table has about 75,000 clones, around 89% seen once. This TCR derives from a female donor in good health, enrolled as a control in a pregnancy study. The material sequenced was peripheral blood, taken in the first trimester of pregnancy. The rearrangement uses TRBV5-1 and TRBJ2-1; 10 positions match TRBD1. The CDR3 DNA reads as TGCGCCAGCAGCTTCCGGACAGGGGGTGGCTACAATGAGCAGTTCTTC. Amino acids: CASSFRTGGGYNEQFF.